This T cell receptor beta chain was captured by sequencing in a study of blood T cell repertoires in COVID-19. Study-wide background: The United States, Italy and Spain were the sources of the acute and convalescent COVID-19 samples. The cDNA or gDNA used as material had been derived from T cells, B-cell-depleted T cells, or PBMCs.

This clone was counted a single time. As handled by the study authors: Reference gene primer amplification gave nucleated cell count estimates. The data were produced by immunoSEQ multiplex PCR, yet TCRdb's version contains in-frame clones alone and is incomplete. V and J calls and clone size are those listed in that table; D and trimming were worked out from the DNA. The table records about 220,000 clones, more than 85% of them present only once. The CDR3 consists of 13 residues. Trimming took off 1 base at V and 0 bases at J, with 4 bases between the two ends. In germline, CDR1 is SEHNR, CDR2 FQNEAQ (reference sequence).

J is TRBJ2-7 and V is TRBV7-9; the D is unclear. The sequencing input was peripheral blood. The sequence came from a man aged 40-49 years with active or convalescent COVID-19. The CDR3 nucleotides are TGTGCCAGCAGCTTAGTCAGCTCCTACGAGCAGTACTTC. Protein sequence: CASSLVSSYEQYF.